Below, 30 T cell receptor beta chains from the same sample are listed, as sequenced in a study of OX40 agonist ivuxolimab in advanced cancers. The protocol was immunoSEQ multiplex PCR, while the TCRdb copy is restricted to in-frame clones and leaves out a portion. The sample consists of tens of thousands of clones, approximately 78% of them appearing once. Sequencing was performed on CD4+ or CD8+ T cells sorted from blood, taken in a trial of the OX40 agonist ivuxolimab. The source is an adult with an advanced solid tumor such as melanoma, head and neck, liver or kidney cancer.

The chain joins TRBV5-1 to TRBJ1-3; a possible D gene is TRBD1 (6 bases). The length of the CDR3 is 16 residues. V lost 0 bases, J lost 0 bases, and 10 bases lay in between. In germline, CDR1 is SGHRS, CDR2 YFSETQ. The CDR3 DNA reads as TGCGCCAGCAGCTTGGGGACAGCTTACTCTGGAAACACCATATATTTT. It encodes CASSLGTAYSGNTIYF.

The CDR3 region is CASSVSSRRSSGNTIYF. The DNA of the CDR3 is TGTGCCAGCAGCGTATCCTCGCGGAGGAGCTCTGGAAACACCATATATTTT. This sequence joins TRBV9 and TRBJ1-3; D is ambiguous. Trimming pared 1 base from V and 0 bases from J, leaving 14 bases between. The germline V gene encodes CDR1 SGDLS and CDR2 YYNGEE. The CDR3 length is 17 residues. Full variable domain (missing parts from reference TRBV9 and TRBJ1-3): DSGVTQTPKHLITATGQRVTLRCSPRSGDLSVYWYQQSLDQGLQFLIQYYNGEERAKGNILERFSAQQFPDLHSELNLSSLELGDSALYFCASSVSSRRSSGNTIYFGEGSWLTVV.

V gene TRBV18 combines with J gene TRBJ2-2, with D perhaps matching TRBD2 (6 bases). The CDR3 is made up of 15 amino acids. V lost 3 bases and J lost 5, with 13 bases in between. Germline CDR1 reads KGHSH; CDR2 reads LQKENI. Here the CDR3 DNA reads TGTGCCAGCTCACCGGGACTTCACGGGACCGGGGAGCTGTTTTTT. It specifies CASSPGLHGTGELFF.

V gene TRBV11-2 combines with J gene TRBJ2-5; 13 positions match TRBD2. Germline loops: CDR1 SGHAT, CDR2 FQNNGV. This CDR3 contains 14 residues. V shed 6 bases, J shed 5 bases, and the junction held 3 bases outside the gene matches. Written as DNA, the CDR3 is TGTGCCAGCAGGCCGGGACTAGCGGGGGAGACCCAGTACTTC. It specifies CASRPGLAGETQYF.

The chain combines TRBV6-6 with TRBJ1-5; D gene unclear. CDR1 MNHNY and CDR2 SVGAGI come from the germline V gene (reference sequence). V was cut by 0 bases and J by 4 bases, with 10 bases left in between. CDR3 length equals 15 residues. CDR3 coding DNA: TGTGCCAGCAGTTACTCGAAAACACCTAATCAGCCCCAGCATTTT. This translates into CASSYSKTPNQPQHF.

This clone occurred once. The CDR3 protein is CASSPSRTGGSEQFF. The CDR3 region has the DNA TGTGCCAGCAGCCCCAGCAGGACAGGGGGTAGTGAGCAGTTCTTC. The V and J genes are TRBV9 and TRBJ2-1, with 10 bases fitting TRBD1. The CDR3 spans 15 residues. CDR1 and CDR2 from the germline V gene are SGDLS and YYNGEE. Unmatched junction bases numbered 10, after V lost 4 bases and J lost 9 bases.

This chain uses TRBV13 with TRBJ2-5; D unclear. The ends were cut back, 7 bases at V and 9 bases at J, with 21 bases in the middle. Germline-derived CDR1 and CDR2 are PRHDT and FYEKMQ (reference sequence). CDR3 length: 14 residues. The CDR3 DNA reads TGTGCCAGCAATGAAAAAGGAGTCCGAGGACCCCAGTACTTC. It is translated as CASNEKGVRGPQYF.

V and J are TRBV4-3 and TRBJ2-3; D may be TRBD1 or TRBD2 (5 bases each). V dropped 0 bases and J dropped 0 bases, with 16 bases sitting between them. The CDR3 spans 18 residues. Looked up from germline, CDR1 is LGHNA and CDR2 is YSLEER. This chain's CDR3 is CASSQERMGTTSTDTQYF. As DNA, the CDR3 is TGCGCCAGCAGCCAAGAAAGGATGGGGACCACTAGCACAGATACGCAGTATTTT.

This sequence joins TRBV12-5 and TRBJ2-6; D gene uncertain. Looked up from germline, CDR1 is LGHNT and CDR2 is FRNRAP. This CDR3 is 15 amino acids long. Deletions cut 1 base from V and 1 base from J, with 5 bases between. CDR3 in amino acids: CASGLGQSGANVLTF. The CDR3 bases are TGTGCTAGTGGTTTGGGCCAGTCTGGGGCCAACGTCCTGACTTTC.

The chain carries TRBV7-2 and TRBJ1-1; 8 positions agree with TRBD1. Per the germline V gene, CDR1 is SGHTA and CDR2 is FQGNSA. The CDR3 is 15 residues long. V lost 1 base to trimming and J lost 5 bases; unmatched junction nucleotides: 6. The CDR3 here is CASSLGQGLRTEAFF. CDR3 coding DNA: TGTGCCAGCAGCTTAGGACAGGGGTTAAGGACTGAAGCTTTCTTT. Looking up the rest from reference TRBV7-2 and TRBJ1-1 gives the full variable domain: GAGVSQSPSNKVTEKGKDVELRCDPISGHTALYWYRQSLGQGLEFLIYFQGNSAPDKSGLPSDRFSAERTGGSVSTLTIQRTQQEDSAVYLCASSLGQGLRTEAFFGQGTRLTVV.

CDR3 protein: CASRTTSGSGNEQFF. As DNA, the CDR3 is TGTGCCAGCAGAACGACTAGCGGGAGTGGCAATGAGCAGTTCTTC. The V call is TRBV6-5, the J call TRBJ2-1; TRBD2 agrees at 12 bases. With V trimmed by 6 bases and J by 6 bases, 6 bases remained unmatched. Looked up from germline, CDR1 is MNHEY and CDR2 is SVGAGI. The CDR3 spans 15 residues.

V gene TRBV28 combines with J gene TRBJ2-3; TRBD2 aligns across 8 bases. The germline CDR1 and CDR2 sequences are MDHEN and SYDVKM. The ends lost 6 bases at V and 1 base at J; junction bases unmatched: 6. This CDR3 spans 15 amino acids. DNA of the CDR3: TGTGCCAGCAGCGAGCAAGCGGGAGGCACAGATACGCAGTATTTT. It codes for CASSEQAGGTDTQYF.

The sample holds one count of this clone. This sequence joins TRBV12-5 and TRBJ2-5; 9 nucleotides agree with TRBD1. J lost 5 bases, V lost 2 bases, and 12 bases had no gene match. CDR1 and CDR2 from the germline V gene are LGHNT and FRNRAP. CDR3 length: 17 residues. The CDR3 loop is CASGLRVRTGVGETQYF. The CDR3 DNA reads TGTGCTAGTGGTTTGAGAGTCCGGACAGGGGTAGGCGAGACCCAGTACTTC.

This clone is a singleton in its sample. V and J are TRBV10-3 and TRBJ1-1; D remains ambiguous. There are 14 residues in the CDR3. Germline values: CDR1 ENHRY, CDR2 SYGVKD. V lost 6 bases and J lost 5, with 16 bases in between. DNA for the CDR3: TGTGCCATCAGCGCAGACCCGGAGGCGACTGAAGCTTTCTTT. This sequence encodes CAISADPEATEAFF.

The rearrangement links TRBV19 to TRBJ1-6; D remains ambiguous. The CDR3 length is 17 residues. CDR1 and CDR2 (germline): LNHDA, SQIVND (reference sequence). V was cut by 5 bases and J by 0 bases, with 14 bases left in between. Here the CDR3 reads CASSYDTLYSYNSPLHF. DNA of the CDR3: TGTGCCAGTAGTTACGACACCCTTTACTCCTATAATTCACCCCTCCACTTT.

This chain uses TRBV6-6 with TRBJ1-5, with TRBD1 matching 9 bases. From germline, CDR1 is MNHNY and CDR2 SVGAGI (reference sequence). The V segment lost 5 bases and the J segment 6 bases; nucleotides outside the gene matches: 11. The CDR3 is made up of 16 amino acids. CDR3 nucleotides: TGTGCCAGCAGTCCCGGACAGGGGCGAGTGGGTCAGCCCCAGCATTTT. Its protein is CASSPGQGRVGQPQHF.

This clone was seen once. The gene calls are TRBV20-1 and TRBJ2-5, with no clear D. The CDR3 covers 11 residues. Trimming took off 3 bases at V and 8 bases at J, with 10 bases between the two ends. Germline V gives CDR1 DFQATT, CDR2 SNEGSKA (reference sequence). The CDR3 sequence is CSASAGRTQYF. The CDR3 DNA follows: TGCAGTGCTAGTGCCGGAAGAACCCAGTACTTC.

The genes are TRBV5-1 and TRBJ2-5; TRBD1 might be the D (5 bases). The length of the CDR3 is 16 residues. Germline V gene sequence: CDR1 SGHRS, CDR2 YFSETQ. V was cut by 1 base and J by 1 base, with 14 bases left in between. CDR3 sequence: CASSLNGQGAQETQYF. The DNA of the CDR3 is TGCGCCAGCAGCTTGAATGGCCAAGGGGCCCAAGAGACCCAGTACTTC.

The CDR3 reads CASSPVTGANVLTF. The CDR3 nucleotides are TGTGCCAGCTCACCAGTCACTGGGGCCAACGTCCTGACTTTC. The V gene is TRBV18, the J gene TRBJ2-6; D is undetermined. Trimming stripped 2 bases from V and 2 bases from J, with 4 bases between. The length of the CDR3 is 14 residues. CDR1 and CDR2 (germline): KGHSH, LQKENI.

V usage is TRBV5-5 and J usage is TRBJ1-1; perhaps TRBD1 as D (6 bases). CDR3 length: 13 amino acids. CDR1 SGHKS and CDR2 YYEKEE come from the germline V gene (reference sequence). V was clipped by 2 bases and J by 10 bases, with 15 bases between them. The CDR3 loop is CASSLQGNNVAFF. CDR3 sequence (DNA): TGTGCCAGCAGCTTACAGGGAAACAATGTAGCTTTCTTT.

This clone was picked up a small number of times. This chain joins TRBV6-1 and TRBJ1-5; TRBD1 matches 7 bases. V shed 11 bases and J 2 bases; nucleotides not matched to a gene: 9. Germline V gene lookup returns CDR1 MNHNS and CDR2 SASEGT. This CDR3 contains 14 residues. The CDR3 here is CALLGGGGNQPQHF. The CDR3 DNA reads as TGTGCCCTGCTGGGAGGGGGCGGCAATCAGCCCCAGCATTTT.

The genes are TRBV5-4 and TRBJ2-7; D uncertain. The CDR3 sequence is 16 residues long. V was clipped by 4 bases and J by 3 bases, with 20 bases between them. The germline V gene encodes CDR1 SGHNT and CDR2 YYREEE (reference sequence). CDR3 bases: TGTGCCAGCAGCCTAAAGGCACAGACCCCGAGCTACGAGCAGTACTTC. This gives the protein CASSLKAQTPSYEQYF.

The CDR3 DNA follows: TGTGCCAGTAGTATAGCGAGCGGGAGTGCCCCCGGGGAGCTGTTTTTT. Amino acids: CASSIASGSAPGELFF. This chain uses TRBV19 with TRBJ2-2, with 8 bases lining up with TRBD2. This CDR3 has 16 residues. V was clipped by 1 base and J by 6 bases; unmatched bases: 7. Per the germline V gene, CDR1 is LNHDA and CDR2 is SQIVND (reference sequence).

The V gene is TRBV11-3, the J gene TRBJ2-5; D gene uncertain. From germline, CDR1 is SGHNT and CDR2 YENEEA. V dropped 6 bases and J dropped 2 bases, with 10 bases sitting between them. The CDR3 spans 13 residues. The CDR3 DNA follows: TGTGCCAGCAGTTCACAGTTACAAGAGACCCAGTACTTC. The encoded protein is CASSSQLQETQYF.

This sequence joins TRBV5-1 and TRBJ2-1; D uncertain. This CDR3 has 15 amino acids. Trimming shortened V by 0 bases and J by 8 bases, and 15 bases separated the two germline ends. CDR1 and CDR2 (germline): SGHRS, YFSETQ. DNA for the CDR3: TGCGCCAGCAGCTTGGAACGAGGACCCTTCCATGAGCAGTTCTTC. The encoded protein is CASSLERGPFHEQFF.

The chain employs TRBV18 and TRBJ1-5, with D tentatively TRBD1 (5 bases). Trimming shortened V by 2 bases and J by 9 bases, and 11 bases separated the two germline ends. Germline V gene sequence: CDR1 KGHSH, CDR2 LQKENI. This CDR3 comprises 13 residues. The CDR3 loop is CASSPSRERPQHF. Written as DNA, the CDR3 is TGTGCCAGCTCACCATCCAGGGAAAGGCCCCAGCATTTT. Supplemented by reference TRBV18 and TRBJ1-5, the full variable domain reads NAGVMQNPRHLVRRRGQEARLRCSPMKGHSHVYWYRQLPEEGLKFMVYLQKENIIDESGMPKERFSAEFPKEGPSILRIQQVVRGDSAAYFCASSPSRERPQHFGDGTRLSIL.

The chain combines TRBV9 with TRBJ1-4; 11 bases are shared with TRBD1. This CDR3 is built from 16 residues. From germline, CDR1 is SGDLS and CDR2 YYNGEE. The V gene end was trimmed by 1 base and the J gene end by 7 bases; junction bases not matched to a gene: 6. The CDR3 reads CASSVRFGTGGEKLFF. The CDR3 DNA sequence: TGTGCCAGCAGCGTACGATTTGGGACAGGGGGTGAAAAACTGTTTTTT.

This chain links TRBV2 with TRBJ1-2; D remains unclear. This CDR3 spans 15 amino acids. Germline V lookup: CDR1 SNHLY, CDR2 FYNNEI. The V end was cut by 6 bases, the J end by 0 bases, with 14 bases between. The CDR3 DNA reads TGTGCCAGCAGGCAACAACTAACCCCTAACTATGGCTACACCTTC. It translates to CASRQQLTPNYGYTF.

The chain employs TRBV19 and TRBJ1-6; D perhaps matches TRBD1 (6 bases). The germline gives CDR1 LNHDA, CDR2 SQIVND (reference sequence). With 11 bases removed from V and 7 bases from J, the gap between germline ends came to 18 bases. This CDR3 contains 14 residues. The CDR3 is CASKAGTQNSPLHF. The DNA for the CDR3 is TGTGCCTCAAAGGCCGGGACACAGAATTCACCCCTCCACTTT.

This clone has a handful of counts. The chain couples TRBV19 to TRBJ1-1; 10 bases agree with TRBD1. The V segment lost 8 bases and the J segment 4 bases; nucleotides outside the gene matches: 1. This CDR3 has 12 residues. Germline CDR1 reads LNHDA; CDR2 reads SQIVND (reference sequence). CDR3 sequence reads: CASGTGATEAFF. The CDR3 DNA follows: TGTGCCAGTGGGACAGGGGCCACTGAAGCTTTCTTT. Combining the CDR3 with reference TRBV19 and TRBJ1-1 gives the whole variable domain DGGITQSPKYLFRKEGQNVTLSCEQNLNHDAMYWYRQDPGQGLRLIYYSQIVNDFQKGDIAEGYSVSREKKESFPLTVTSAQKNPTAFYLCASGTGATEAFFGQGTRLTVV.